A selection of T cell receptor beta chains follows, all from one sample in a study of T cell responses to AZD1222 COVID-19 vaccine. Profiled with immunoSEQ multiplex PCR; TCRdb holds only in-frame clones, not every one. The sample carries fewer than 250,000 clones, more than 85% recorded once. The sample here was peripheral blood, taken on day 0 of MenACWY control vaccination. The receptors stem from an adult in good health. Each CDR3 is given without its conserved first and last residue.

TRBJ1-2	TRBV2	ASTGQNGYGYT
TRBJ2-2	TRBV7-9	ASSLGRGGQTGELF
TRBJ2-7	TRBV5-1	ASSPRGYEQY
TRBJ1-1	TRBV2	ASSQGVGTEAF
TRBJ1-6	TRBV2	ASNPGRPSNSPLH
TRBJ2-3	TRBV5-1	ASSLERGTFTDTQY
TRBJ1-5	TRBV28	ASRSDRGQPQH
TRBJ1-1	TRBV11-3	ASSKGGSYTEAF
TRBJ1-1	TRBV30	AWDRDLGAEAF
TRBJ2-1	TRBV19	ASHRQGVGNEQF
TRBJ1-2	TRBV12-3/TRBV12-4	ASSFPGIGYT
TRBJ2-7	TRBV19	ASKVSSGHSYEQY
TRBJ1-2	TRBV29-1	SVGWGASGYT
TRBJ1-5	TRBV30	AWSSGGPNQPQH
TRBJ2-5	TRBV27	ASSSQGYQETQY
TRBJ2-3	TRBV16	ASSQSKVAGHTQY
TRBJ1-1	TRBV5-1	ASSLAGNTEAF
TRBJ1-5	TRBV2	ASSVEVNNQPQH
TRBJ1-4	TRBV2	ASSEPGTGVENEKLF
TRBJ1-5	TRBV6-1	ASSEAYRQPQH
TRBJ2-7	TRBV23-1	ASSRRQGQTLSYEQY
TRBJ1-3	TRBV6-5	ASSPSRRRNTIY
TRBJ2-7	TRBV14	ASSPFTGNYEQY
TRBJ1-3	TRBV10-2	ASSESAAGNTIY
TRBJ1-3	TRBV6-6	ASSRGAGSTSGNTIY
TRBJ1-2	TRBV6-2/TRBV6-3	ASSSLGQTGAYGYT
TRBJ1-5	TRBV7-8	ASSSITGASNQPQH
TRBJ1-1	TRBV7-9	ASSLAPFRNTEAF
TRBJ1-2	TRBV7-3	ASSLDRARGGYT
TRBJ2-1	TRBV2	ASSEEGDGQF
TRBJ2-5	TRBV5-4	ASSLGPDYQETQY
TRBJ1-1	TRBV19	ASSLSGTTEAF